This is a list of T cell receptor beta chains from one sample in a study of control samples from healthy donors and cancer patients. Assay used: immunoSEQ multiplex PCR; TCRdb lists only in-frame clones, some missing. The table records about 120,000 clones, about nine tenths of them present only once. The source material was blood. The receptor source for this set is a man aged 40-49 years in good health. CDR3s include the opening cysteine and the closing phenylalanine or tryptophan. The D gene is left open where the match is weak. The size of a clone is reported for some rows only, either as once, few or many, or as a class for expanded clones.

abundance,j_gene,v_gene,d_gene,CDR3aa,CDR3nt
.,TRBJ1-5,TRBV6-5,TRBD1,CASSSGTGFSNQPQHF,TGTGCCAGCAGTTCCGGGACAGGGTTTAGCAATCAGCCCCAGCATTTT
.,TRBJ2-5,TRBV18,.,CASSPFHRPKQETQYF,TGTGCCAGCTCACCGTTCCACAGACCAAAACAAGAGACCCAGTACTTC
.,TRBJ2-7,TRBV18,.,CASSPQGGEQYF,TGTGCCAGCTCACCCCAGGGGGGCGAGCAGTACTTC
.,TRBJ2-2,TRBV15,TRBD2,CATSRGGGTGELFF,TGTGCCACCAGCAGAGGGGGGGGCACCGGGGAGCTGTTTTTT
.,TRBJ2-5,TRBV2,.,CASSNSGRETQYF,TGTGCCAGCAGTAACAGCGGTCGGGAGACCCAGTACTTC
.,TRBJ2-5,TRBV9,TRBD1,CASSAGGPSETQYF,TGTGCCAGCAGCGCAGGGGGACCCTCGGAGACCCAGTACTTC
.,TRBJ2-4,TRBV7-2,.,CASSLPGLAKNIQYF,TGTGCCAGCAGCTTACCGGGGTTAGCCAAAAACATTCAGTACTTC
.,TRBJ1-4,TRBV24-1,.,CATSDFGKKLFF,TGTGCCACCAGTGATTTTGGGAAAAAACTGTTTTTT
.,TRBJ2-1,TRBV28,TRBD2,CASTQGGAGGQSEQFF,TGTGCCAGCACCCAAGGCGGGGCGGGGGGGCAAAGTGAGCAGTTCTTC
few,TRBJ1-5,TRBV30,.,CAWSEGLNNQPQHF,TGTGCCTGGAGTGAGGGACTTAACAATCAGCCCCAGCATTTT
.,TRBJ2-7,TRBV7-9,.,CASSTSGTPYFYEQYF,TGTGCCAGCAGCACGTCCGGGACACCTTATTTCTACGAGCAGTACTTC
.,TRBJ2-1,TRBV24-1,TRBD2,CATSKPSGGAYNEQFF,TGTGCCACCAGCAAACCTAGCGGGGGGGCCTACAATGAGCAGTTCTTC
.,TRBJ1-2,TRBV7-9,.,CASSLATATYGYTF,TGTGCCAGCAGCTTGGCTACAGCAACCTATGGCTACACCTTC
once,TRBJ1-6,TRBV5-4,.,CASSPGAGDSPLHF,TGTGCCAGCAGCCCGGGGGCAGGGGATTCACCCCTCCACTTT
.,TRBJ2-1,TRBV29-1,TRBD2,CSVDASAGGKQFF,TGCAGCGTTGACGCTAGCGCGGGAGGAAAGCAGTTCTTC
.,TRBJ1-4,TRBV27,TRBD1,CASSLNPRGDEKLFF,TGTGCCAGCAGTTTAAACCCCAGGGGGGATGAAAAACTGTTTTTT
.,TRBJ2-7,TRBV19,.,CASRKQGNSYEQYF,TGTGCCAGTAGAAAACAGGGTAACTCCTACGAGCAGTACTTC
few,TRBJ2-5,TRBV5-1,.,CASSTDSSQETQYF,TGCGCCAGCAGCACGGACAGCTCCCAAGAGACCCAGTACTTC
.,TRBJ1-2,TRBV4-1,TRBD1,CASSQSTGGFNYGYTF,TGCGCCAGCAGCCAGTCGACAGGGGGGTTTAACTATGGCTACACCTTC
.,TRBJ2-3,TRBV11-3,.,CASSLVGGTTDTQYF,TGTGCCAGCAGCTTAGTTGGGGGAACCACAGATACGCAGTATTTT
.,TRBJ2-3,TRBV9,TRBD2,CASSATSGAADTQYF,TGTGCCAGCAGCGCGACTAGCGGGGCCGCAGATACGCAGTATTTT
.,TRBJ1-1,TRBV5-1,.,CASTGTGGTEAFF,TGCGCCAGTACCGGGACGGGAGGGACTGAAGCTTTCTTT
.,TRBJ2-7,TRBV6-5,TRBD2,CASSYSTGGEQYF,TGTGCCAGCAGTTACTCCACGGGGGGCGAGCAGTACTTC
few,TRBJ2-7,TRBV4-3,.,CASSHSRRGLREQYF,TGCGCCAGCAGCCACTCGCGGCGAGGCCTACGAGAGCAGTACTTC
.,TRBJ2-7,TRBV21-1,.,CASSKFPDYEQYF,TGTGCCAGCAGCAAGTTTCCAGACTACGAGCAGTACTTC
.,TRBJ1-1,TRBV2,.,CASSATDTEAFF,TGTGCCAGCAGTGCGACAGACACTGAAGCTTTCTTT